This passage covers 17 T cell receptor beta chains from one sample sequenced in a study of shared clonotypes between healthy human individuals (dated by TCRdb to the early 2020s). For the CD8 naive samples, CD45RO-negative cells were positively selected for CCR7, yielding a CD45RA+CCR7+ population from which TemRA cells were excluded. The library relied on the immunoSEQ multiplex PCR assay. TCRdb obtained this table from immuneACCESS and retained in-frame rearrangements with V and J assigned. These tables miss some clones; where compared with another copy, unresolved V genes account for less than half of the shortfall, and the remainder is unexplained. Present in this sample are hundreds of thousands of clones, approximately 97% of which were seen just once. 0.2% to 0.25% of the sample lies in the top ten. The sample was naive CD8+ T cells sorted from blood. What the cell subset or site label conveys for this sample: CD45RA+CCR7+. The receptors stem from a man aged 25 to 45 in good health.

The rearrangement joins TRBV27 to TRBJ1-2; possible D gene TRBD1, 5 bases. Trimming took 2 bases from V and 4 from J, leaving 11 bases between them. The length of the CDR3 is 14 residues. Germline values: CDR1 MNHEY, CDR2 SMNVEV (reference sequence). DNA for the CDR3: TGTGCCAGCAGTTTAGCGGGGCCACGCTATGGCTACACCTTC. Translation gives CASSLAGPRYGYTF.

The chain has TRBV29-1 and TRBJ1-2, with TRBD1 as a possible D gene (6 bases). CDR1 SQVTM and CDR2 ANQGSEA come from the germline V gene. The CDR3 has 16 residues. V dropped 7 bases and J dropped 3 bases, with 24 bases sitting between them. CDR3 region: CSAETRGGELDYGYTF. CDR3 sequence (DNA): TGCAGCGCAGAAACCAGGGGAGGTGAGCTAGACTATGGCTACACCTTC.

The V call is TRBV11-2, the J call TRBJ2-1; TRBD2 is a possible D gene (5 bases). The CDR3 has 12 amino acids. Trimming removed 4 bases at V and 10 bases at J, with 11 bases between. Germline V gene lookup returns CDR1 SGHAT and CDR2 FQNNGV. The CDR3 DNA sequence: TGTGCCAGCAGCTCCTTGCGGGCCGAGCAGTTCTTC. Its protein product is CASSSLRAEQFF.

V gene TRBV29-1 combines with J gene TRBJ2-5; 9 nucleotides match TRBD2. Germline-derived CDR1 and CDR2 are SQVTM and ANQGSEA. The CDR3 runs 14 residues. V dropped 4 bases and J dropped 3; count of bases not matched to a gene: 6. CDR3 residues: CSVVNWTSEETQYF. For the CDR3, the DNA is TGCAGCGTTGTGAATTGGACTAGCGAAGAGACCCAGTACTTC.

This chain joins TRBV9 and TRBJ1-5; D is ambiguous. The CDR3 covers 14 residues. The V end was cut by 0 bases, the J end by 4 bases, with 8 bases between. Germline CDR1 is SGDLS and CDR2 is YYNGEE. The CDR3 DNA follows: TGTGCCAGCAGCGTAGGTTCCGGGAATCAGCCCCAGCATTTT. Encoded protein: CASSVGSGNQPQHF.

This chain links TRBV18 with TRBJ2-7, with 7 nucleotides matching TRBD1. This CDR3 region has 15 residues. Germline values: CDR1 KGHSH, CDR2 LQKENI. With 6 bases clipped from V and 0 bases from J, the junction kept 8 bases outside the gene matches. CDR3 loop: CASSGRDRDSYEQYF. CDR3 DNA sequence: TGTGCCAGCTCCGGAAGGGACAGAGACTCCTACGAGCAGTACTTC.

This chain connects TRBV7-8 to TRBJ2-7, with D perhaps TRBD1 (5 bases). The CDR3 loop spans 13 amino acids. The V end lost 4 bases, the J end lost 2 bases, and 9 bases lay between the germline ends. The germline V gene encodes CDR1 SGHVS and CDR2 FQNEAQ. CDR3 nucleotides: TGTGCCAGCAGCTGGGGCATGCCCTACGAGCAGTACTTC. It specifies CASSWGMPYEQYF.

The genes are TRBV27 and TRBJ2-4; D is possibly TRBD1 (6 bases). The CDR3 totals 12 residues. Per germline, CDR1 MNHEY and CDR2 SMNVEV (reference sequence). V was pared by 5 bases and J by 6 bases, with 8 bases between. The CDR3 nucleotides read TGTGCCAGCAGTACACAGGGAAACATTCAGTACTTC. It codes for CASSTQGNIQYF.

The chain uses TRBV5-1 and TRBJ2-1, with unresolved D. This CDR3 contains 14 residues. Per the germline V gene, CDR1 is SGHRS and CDR2 is YFSETQ. The V and J ends lost 0 bases and 8 bases respectively, with 12 bases between them. CDR3 protein: CASSLAFQEDEQFF. The CDR3 coding sequence is TGCGCCAGCAGCTTGGCGTTCCAGGAAGATGAGCAGTTCTTC.

The CDR3 bases are TGTGCCAGCAGCTTACGGACAGGGGTGGCCTCCTATGGCTACACCTTC. Translation: CASSLRTGVASYGYTF. The chain couples TRBV7-9 to TRBJ1-2, with 9 bases matching TRBD1. The CDR3 runs 16 residues. Germline V CDR1 and CDR2: SEHNR, FQNEAQ (reference sequence). Unmatched junction bases numbered 8, after V lost 2 bases and J lost 4 bases.

The V and J genes are TRBV4-1 and TRBJ1-1; 7 nucleotides match TRBD1. Germline V gene lookup returns CDR1 MGHRA and CDR2 YSYEKL. The CDR3 has 15 amino acids. Trimming removed 3 bases from V and 4 bases from J; junction bases left unmatched: 8. The CDR3 loop is CASSQPTTGATEAFF. CDR3 nucleotides: TGCGCCAGCAGCCAGCCGACTACAGGGGCCACTGAAGCTTTCTTT.

V is TRBV27 and J is TRBJ2-7; TRBD1 is a possible D gene (5 bases). The germline CDR1 and CDR2 sequences are MNHEY and SMNVEV (reference sequence). The CDR3 covers 15 residues. V was trimmed by 3 bases and J by 0 bases, leaving 12 bases between them. In DNA form, the CDR3 reads TGTGCCAGCAGTTTTCAGGGCGAGAGCTCCTACGAGCAGTACTTC. It translates to CASSFQGESSYEQYF.

This CDR3 is CASSQLLEIETQYF. In DNA, the CDR3 is TGTGCCAGCAGCCAACTTTTAGAGATAGAGACCCAGTACTTC. The rearrangement uses TRBV7-2 and TRBJ2-5; no clear D. This CDR3 has 14 amino acids. Germline CDR1 and CDR2: SGHTA and FQGNSA. V lost 5 bases and J 4 bases, leaving 14 bases between the germline ends.

The chain recombines TRBV10-3 with TRBJ2-5; 9 nucleotides agree with TRBD1. Per the germline V gene, CDR1 is ENHRY and CDR2 is SYGVKD. This CDR3 has 13 residues. Trimming took 5 bases from V and 4 from J; bases not matched to a gene: 2. DNA of the CDR3: TGTGCCATCAGTACAGGGGGCAGAGAGACCCAGTACTTC. It translates to CAISTGGRETQYF.

The chain recombines TRBV7-9 with TRBJ1-5; a weak D match, TRBD1 (6 bases). The CDR3 extends over 14 amino acids. The V end lost 3 bases, the J end lost 1 base, and 7 bases lay between the germline ends. CDR1 is SEHNR and CDR2 is FQNEAQ in the germline V gene (reference sequence). CDR3 protein: CASSFQGSNQPQHF. CDR3 DNA: TGTGCCAGCAGCTTCCAGGGGAGCAATCAGCCCCAGCATTTT. The full variable domain, its missing parts supplied by reference TRBV7-9 and TRBJ1-5, is DTGVSQNPRHKITKRGQNVTFRCDPISEHNRLYWYRQTLGQGPEFLTYFQNEAQLEKSRLLSDRFSAERPKGSFSTLEIQRTEQGDSAMYLCASSFQGSNQPQHFGDGTRLSIL.

This clone appeared a single time. This chain links TRBV6-5 with TRBJ2-3, with D perhaps matching TRBD2 (5 bases). The length of the CDR3 is 14 residues. The V end was cut by 0 bases, the J end by 3 bases, with 7 bases between. Germline lookup yields CDR1 MNHEY and CDR2 SVGAGI. In DNA, the CDR3 is TGTGCCAGCAGTTACTCGGGAGAGACAGATACGCAGTATTTT. The encoded protein is CASSYSGETDTQYF.

This chain uses TRBV7-9 with TRBJ2-2; 7 nucleotides match TRBD2. CDR1 is SEHNR and CDR2 is FQNEAQ in the germline V gene (reference sequence). The CDR3 spans 15 residues. J lost 6 bases, V lost 5 bases, and 9 bases had no gene match. The CDR3 bases are TGTGCCAGCAGCCAACCCGGGACTAAGGCCGGGGAGCTGTTTTTT. Its protein is CASSQPGTKAGELFF.